The TCR beta chain described here comes from a study of cytomegalovirus exposure and HLA in healthy donors. This CDR3 has 16 amino acids. The germline V gene encodes CDR1 MGHRA and CDR2 YSYEKL. The PCR used 60 Vbeta and 13 Jbeta primers. The table came from immunoSEQ multiplex PCR; TCRdb's copy has only in-frame clones and leaves some out. The sample yields more than 130,000 clones, roughly three quarters seen once. The gene calls are TRBV4-1 and TRBJ2-5; the D gene is possibly TRBD1 (5 bases). The tail of the sequence fits TRBJ2-7 better, so the J call may be wrong. This clonotype originated in a woman aged 50 to 60 in good health and CMV-seronegative. What was sequenced was PBMCs. In DNA form, the CDR3 reads TGCGCCAGCAGCCATTCTGCCATGACAGCAGTCCACGAGCAGTACTTC. It encodes CASSHSAMTAVHEQYF.